Sequencing of this T cell receptor beta chain was carried out in a study of shared clonotypes between healthy human individuals (dated by TCRdb to about 2020). Broadly, across the study: The cohort included three men and two women between 18 and 49 years of age. For each donor, CD4 naive and CD4 memory were each run on three plates, CD8 naive on two plates, and CD8 memory on one plate. Libraries were prepared and TCR repertoires were sequenced by different laboratories using diverse techniques, in order to increase sequencing depth and limit assay-specific biases. Blood TCR repertoires of roughly five healthy adults were deeply sequenced to estimate repertoire size and the extent of clonotype sharing between individuals. Per donor, leukapheresis produced somewhere between about 0.94 and 10 billion PBMCs. Paper-wide results and their limitations: When a handful of donors were compared, the shared fraction of clonotypes was about 5% for naive CD4, around 3.6% for naive CD8, about 2.5% for memory CD4, and 0.3% to 0.5% for memory CD8. Sampling was restricted to blood, and TCR repertoires in tissue are likely to differ from TCR repertoires in blood. Higher generation probabilities were observed for clonotypes shared by all four sorted-subset donors than for non-shared clonotypes. Incomplete sequencing was indicated by rarefaction of sorted-subset datasets, despite the large sequencing depth. The small number of donors limited the genetic and exposure-history diversity represented. Naive subsets generally had larger estimated clonotype richness than memory subsets. Pairwise subsampling led to the expectation that sequencing depth would affect the degree of clonotype sharing among donors.

TCR CDR3 regions were amplified from genomic DNA by multiplex PCR using the deep immunoSEQ assay. Extracted genomic DNA from each cell subset was spread evenly across all wells of several immunoSEQ 96-well plates, with each plate serving as a replicate. For sorted subsets, roughly 200 ng of genomic DNA, equivalent to 25,000 to 35,000 T cell genomes, went into each replicate PCR. The purified libraries were quantified using a Qubit 3.0 fluorometer, sized with a Bioanalyzer 2100, and then quantified again using the KAPA Library Quantification kit. A separate single-read 150-cycle Illumina NextSeq 550 flow cell was used to sequence each immunoSEQ 96-well plate. The source study handled its data this way. Because only junctional sequences without quality scores were contained in the immunoSEQ output, filtering matching that applied to full-length reads could not be performed. To assign V/J genes and CDR3, sequences were annotated using PyIR, a Python wrapper for IgBLAST v1.9, with IMGT germline references. Reads were filtered out if the reads had weak V/J assignments (E-value above 1e-6), no CDR3, stop codons, out-of-frame junctions, or ambiguous translated residues. V3J clonotypes were defined as sequences sharing an identical inferred V gene, J gene, and CDR3 amino acid sequence. Percentage overlap between repertoires was computed as shared unique clonotypes divided by the size of the smaller repertoire. Richness of each repertoire was evaluated using RTK rarefaction, the Chao1 estimator, and Recon v2.1 estimates of unobserved clonotypes. For all TCRbeta clonotypes obtained by the gDNA method from a few donors, generation probabilities were computed with OLGA. The clones in this table, taken by TCRdb from immuneACCESS, are in-frame only. Not every clone is retained; where verified, under half of the shortfall comes from an unresolved V gene, and the cause of the rest is unknown. V, J and clone size are taken as reported in that table, and D and trimming were inferred from the DNA itself. The sample table records about 680,000 clones; around three quarters of these occur just once. Around 1.8% of the sample rests with the top ten.

Comment on this clone: No cognate antigen has been identified for it. Per-base qualities were not stored, and no clone one base away is much larger.

Sequences SGHVS (CDR1) and FNYEAQ (CDR2) are obtained from the germline V gene. The junction shows trimming of 5 bases on V and 2 bases on J, and the gene matches do not reach 6 bases of it. The CDR3 covers 15 residues, taking in both the cysteine and the phenylalanine. The DNA shown is the 45-base CDR3, in frame from base 1. The donors were healthy, HIV-negative adults with no recently reported acute infections or vaccinations. Only Caucasian adults living in Nashville, Tennessee, USA were represented among the donors. CD4+ T cells were enriched by magnetic negative selection, after which naive cells were positively selected on CD45RA and the negative fraction was taken as the memory subset. Blood was obtained by leukapheresis, after which PBMCs were separated by Ficoll-Histopaque density gradient centrifugation and cryopreserved in liquid nitrogen vapor phase. Purity and quantity of every magnetically sorted T cell population were checked by analytical flow cytometry. Genomic DNA was isolated from each sorted fraction and quantified by UV absorbance on a Nanodrop 2000c.

Sequenced: memory CD4+ T cells sorted from blood. The sample's cell subset or site label, decoded: CD45RA-negative fraction. The V and J segments used are TRBV7-6 and TRBJ2-3, with 8 middle bases fitting TRBD2. The sequence was obtained from a woman between 25 and 40 years old in good health. The CDR3 protein: CASSPGGVHTDTQYF. The nucleotide sequence reads as follows: TGTGCCAGCAGCCCCGGGGGGGTGCACACAGATACGCAGTATTTT.